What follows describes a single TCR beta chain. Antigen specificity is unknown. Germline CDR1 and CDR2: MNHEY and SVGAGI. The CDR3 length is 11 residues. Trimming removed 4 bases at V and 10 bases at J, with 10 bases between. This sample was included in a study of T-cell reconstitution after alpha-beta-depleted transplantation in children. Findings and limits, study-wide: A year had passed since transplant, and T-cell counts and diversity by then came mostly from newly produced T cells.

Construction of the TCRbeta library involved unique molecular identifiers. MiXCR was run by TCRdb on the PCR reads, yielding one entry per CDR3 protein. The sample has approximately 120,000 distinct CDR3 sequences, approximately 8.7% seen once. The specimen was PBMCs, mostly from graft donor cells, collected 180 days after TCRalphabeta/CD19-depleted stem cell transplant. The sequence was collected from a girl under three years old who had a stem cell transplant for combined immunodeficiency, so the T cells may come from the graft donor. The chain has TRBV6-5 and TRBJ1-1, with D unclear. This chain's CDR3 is CASSFSGRAFF. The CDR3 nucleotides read TGTGCCAGCAGTTTTTCGGGGAGAGCTTTCTTT.